This TCR beta chain is from a study of spatial heterogeneity in lung cancer. Study-level information: A consistent excess of beta-chain over alpha-chain sequences was detected. There were, on average, more than 8.5 raw-read appearances for each unique TCR and UMI combination.

Time point meaning: sample taken at primary tumor resection. Unsorted whole RNA samples from tumor, nontumor lung or frozen PBMC were sequenced. There were some 70 donors, all of them untreated patients with early-stage non-small cell lung cancer. This CDR3 has 13 residues. Germline V gene lookup returns CDR1 SNHLY and CDR2 FYNNEI. Trimming pared 11 bases from V and 2 bases from J, leaving 16 bases between. To note about this clonotype: A library made for alpha chains picked up this beta chain off target, so its size means little.

Every TCR cDNA molecule bore a unique molecular identifier. TCRdb ran MiXCR on the 5' RACE reads and lists one entry per CDR3 protein. The repertoire holds 7,000 or so distinct CDR3 sequences, 4.5% to 7% seen once, with 7% to 9% in the top ten. This chain uses TRBV2 with TRBJ2-7, with a possible D match to TRBD2 (5 bases). The receptor was isolated from a female donor with early-stage non-small cell lung cancer. The sample consisted of normal lung tissue next to the tumor, taken at surgery. CDR3 residues: CAGAGLNPYEQYF. The DNA of the CDR3 is TGTGCCGGAGCCGGACTCAACCCCTACGAGCAGTACTTC.